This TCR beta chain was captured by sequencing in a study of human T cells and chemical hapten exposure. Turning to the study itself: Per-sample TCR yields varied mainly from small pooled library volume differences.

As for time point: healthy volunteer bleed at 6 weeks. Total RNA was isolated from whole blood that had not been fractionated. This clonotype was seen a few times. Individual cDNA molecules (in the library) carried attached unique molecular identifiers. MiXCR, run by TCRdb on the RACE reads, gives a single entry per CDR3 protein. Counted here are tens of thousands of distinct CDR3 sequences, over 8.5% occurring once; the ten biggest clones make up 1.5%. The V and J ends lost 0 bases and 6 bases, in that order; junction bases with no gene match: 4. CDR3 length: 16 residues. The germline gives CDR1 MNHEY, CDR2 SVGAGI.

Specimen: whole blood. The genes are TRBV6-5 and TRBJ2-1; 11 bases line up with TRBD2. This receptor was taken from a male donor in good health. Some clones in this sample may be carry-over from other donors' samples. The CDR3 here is CASSYSRLAGFNEQFF. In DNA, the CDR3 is TGTGCCAGCAGTTACTCCAGACTAGCGGGGTTCAATGAGCAGTTCTTC.